The 17 T cell receptor beta chains listed next were all sequenced from one sample in a study of T cell changes during pregnancy in multiple sclerosis. Data came from immunoSEQ multiplex PCR; TCRdb stores just in-frame clones and leaves some out. The table shows 45,000 or so clones, with approximately 89% occurring only once. The sample here was CD8+ T cells from peripheral blood mononuclear cells, taken in the second trimester of pregnancy. The receptors derive from a female donor with multiple sclerosis, enrolled in a pregnancy study.

The rearrangement joins TRBV6-5 to TRBJ2-7; 8 bases are a match to TRBD1. The V gene's germline CDR1 is MNHEY and CDR2 SVGAGI. This CDR3 contains 13 residues. V dropped 8 bases and J dropped 1; count of bases not matched to a gene: 4. The CDR3: CASGGQASYEQYF. The CDR3 coding sequence is TGTGCCAGCGGGGGACAGGCTTCCTACGAGCAGTACTTC.

V and J are TRBV6-5 and TRBJ2-3; TRBD2 agrees at 13 bases. The V and J ends lost 4 bases and 6 bases, in that order; junction bases with no gene match: 7. The CDR3 is 16 amino acids. CDR1 and CDR2 from the germline V gene are MNHEY and SVGAGI. CDR3: CASSSQLAGGLDTQYF. The CDR3 coding sequence is TGTGCCAGCAGTTCCCAACTAGCGGGGGGGCTTGATACGCAGTATTTT.

The chain uses TRBV5-4 and TRBJ1-2, with 8 positions matching TRBD1. CDR1 SGHNT and CDR2 YYREEE come from the germline V gene (reference sequence). The trim removed 2 bases at V and 3 bases at J, leaving 6 bases unmatched. The CDR3 spans 15 residues. CDR3 bases: TGTGCCAGCAGCTTCCCTACAGGGGGGGACTATGGCTACACCTTC. This encodes CASSFPTGGDYGYTF. Drawing the rest from reference TRBV5-4 and TRBJ1-2, the complete variable domain is ETGVTQSPTHLIKTRGQQVTLRCSSQSGHNTVSWYQQALGQGPQFIFQYYREEENGRGNFPPRFSGLQFPNYSSELNVNALELDDSALYLCASSFPTGGDYGYTFGSGTRLTVV.

The CDR3 spells CAWTSPETQYF. The CDR3 DNA reads as TGTGCCTGGACCTCTCCGGAGACCCAGTACTTC. This chain uses TRBV30 with TRBJ2-5; D is unclear. V dropped 4 bases and J dropped 5 bases, with 8 bases sitting between them. In germline, CDR1 is GTSNPN, CDR2 SVGIG (reference sequence). This CDR3 has 11 amino acids.

The V and J genes are TRBV19 and TRBJ2-2, with D perhaps matching TRBD2 (6 bases). Deletions cut 3 bases from V and 2 bases from J, with 22 bases between. The CDR3 has 19 amino acids. Germline CDR1 is LNHDA and CDR2 is SQIVND (reference sequence). CDR3 DNA: TGTGCCAGTAGTATCCCTTTTATGTGGAGGGGCAGTAACACCGGGGAGCTGTTTTTT. It is translated as CASSIPFMWRGSNTGELFF.

The chain uses TRBV4-2 and TRBJ2-3; 7 nucleotides line up with TRBD2. The CDR3 has 16 residues. Germline loops: CDR1 LGHNA, CDR2 YNFKEQ. With V trimmed by 0 bases and J by 4 bases, 7 bases remained unmatched. The CDR3 sequence is CASSQDRAGIADTQYF. CDR3 bases: TGTGCCAGCAGCCAAGATCGAGCGGGGATCGCAGATACGCAGTATTTT.

The chain couples TRBV2 to TRBJ1-5; 7 bases map to TRBD1. CDR1 and CDR2 (germline): SNHLY, FYNNEI. Trimming removed 4 bases from V and 7 bases from J; junction bases left unmatched: 7. This CDR3 comprises 14 residues. In nucleotides, the CDR3 is TGTGCCAGCAGTGGACAGGGAAAGAACCAGCCCCAGCATTTT. It specifies CASSGQGKNQPQHF. The full variable domain, completed using reference TRBV2 and TRBJ1-5, is EPEVTQTPSHQVTQMGQEVILRCVPISNHLYFYWYRQILGQKVEFLVSFYNNEISEKSEIFDDQFSVERPDGSNFTLKIRSTKLEDSAMYFCASSGQGKNQPQHFGDGTRLSIL.

The chain employs TRBV15 and TRBJ1-5; 7 positions agree with TRBD1. V lost 5 bases to trimming and J lost 7 bases; unmatched junction nucleotides: 11. The CDR3 has 15 residues. Germline V CDR1 and CDR2: LNHNV, YYDKDF (reference sequence). The DNA of the CDR3 is TGTGCCACCAGCCCAGACAGGGATCGGGGGCAGCCCCAGCATTTT. This translates into CATSPDRDRGQPQHF.

V usage is TRBV15 and J usage is TRBJ1-1; D gene ambiguous. Germline CDR1 reads LNHNV; CDR2 reads YYDKDF (reference sequence). Between the trimmed V and J ends, which lost 8 bases and 1 base, there was a span of 8 bases. The length of the CDR3 is 12 residues. CDR3 sequence: CATRQENTEAFF. CDR3 in DNA: TGTGCCACCCGTCAGGAGAACACTGAAGCTTTCTTT.

The chain has TRBV19 and TRBJ1-6; D uncertain. Germline CDR1 LNHDA, CDR2 SQIVND (reference sequence). V lost 10 bases and J lost 7, with 17 bases in between. The CDR3 sequence is 14 residues long. CDR3 in DNA: TGTGCCACCCGGGAGCTCCTAGCAAATTCACCCCTCCACTTT. Its protein is CATRELLANSPLHF. Drawing the rest from reference TRBV19 and TRBJ1-6, the complete variable domain is DGGITQSPKYLFRKEGQNVTLSCEQNLNHDAMYWYRQDPGQGLRLIYYSQIVNDFQKGDIAEGYSVSREKKESFPLTVTSAQKNPTAFYLCATRELLANSPLHFGNGTRLTVT.

V and J are TRBV5-6 and TRBJ1-1; the D is unclear. The CDR3 is 14 amino acids. Germline lookup yields CDR1 SGHDT and CDR2 YYEEEE. V was clipped by 0 bases and J by 0 bases, with 6 bases between them. This chain's CDR3 is CASSLGALNTEAFF. Written as DNA, the CDR3 is TGTGCCAGCAGCTTGGGGGCACTGAACACTGAAGCTTTCTTT. Based on the CDR3 plus reference TRBV5-6 and TRBJ1-1, the full variable domain is DAGVTQSPTHLIKTRGQQVTLRCSPKSGHDTVSWYQQALGQGPQFIFQYYEEEERQRGNFPDRFSGHQFPNYSSELNVNALLLGDSALYLCASSLGALNTEAFFGQGTRLTVV.

V gene TRBV9 combines with J gene TRBJ2-5, with D possibly TRBD1 on 6 matching bases. The ends were cut back, 4 bases at V and 4 bases at J, with 14 bases in the middle. The CDR3 sequence is 14 residues long. Germline CDR1 SGDLS, CDR2 YYNGEE. CDR3 residues: CASSSPDSLETQYF. Here the CDR3 DNA reads TGTGCCAGCAGCTCCCCGGACAGTCTAGAGACCCAGTACTTC.

The chain joins TRBV13 to TRBJ2-2; D gene unclear. V lost 4 bases and J lost 7, with 4 bases in between. The germline gives CDR1 PRHDT, CDR2 FYEKMQ (reference sequence). The CDR3 sequence is 11 residues long. CDR3 DNA: TGTGCCAGCAGCTCTAGCGGGGAGCTGTTTTTT. Protein product: CASSSSGELFF.

The chain has TRBV6-4 and TRBJ2-7; D gene ambiguous. Trimming cost V 5 bases and J 2 bases, with 10 bases left between them. Per the germline V gene, CDR1 is MRHNA and CDR2 is SNTAGT. The CDR3 runs 13 residues. The chain's CDR3 is CASSISSTYEQYF. Here the CDR3 DNA reads TGTGCCAGCAGTATAAGCTCAACCTACGAGCAGTACTTC.

V gene TRBV7-9 combines with J gene TRBJ2-3; 9 bases match TRBD2. With V trimmed by 4 bases and J by 6 bases, 11 bases remained unmatched. Germline CDR1 and CDR2: SEHNR and FQNEAQ (reference sequence). CDR3 length equals 16 residues. CDR3 in DNA: TGTGCCAGCAGCTCCTCTGTGGCGGGGGGGTGGGATACGCAGTATTTT. It encodes CASSSSVAGGWDTQYF.

The chain is built from TRBV2 and TRBJ2-7; TRBD1 aligns across 7 bases. Germline lookup yields CDR1 SNHLY and CDR2 FYNNEI. This CDR3 is 12 amino acids long. With V trimmed by 9 bases and J by 1 base, 3 bases remained unmatched. The CDR3 DNA sequence: TGTGCCAGGGGACAGACTTCCTACGAGCAGTACTTC. It specifies CARGQTSYEQYF.

The V call is TRBV7-8, the J call TRBJ2-1; 10 bases match TRBD2. The length of the CDR3 is 16 residues. The germline V gene has CDR1 SGHVS and CDR2 FQNEAQ. V shed 6 bases, J shed 6 bases, and the junction held 11 bases outside the gene matches. In DNA, the CDR3 is TGTGCCAGCAGTATACCCAGCGGGGGGGTACGCAATGAGCAGTTCTTC. As protein: CASSIPSGGVRNEQFF.